These T cell receptor beta chains were read from a single sample in a study of shared clonotypes between healthy human individuals. Generated by immunoSEQ multiplex PCR, the TCRdb table keeps only in-frame clones and is missing some. The table shows some 2,100,000 clones, with approximately 94% occurring only once. Sequenced input: naive CD4+ T cells sorted from blood. These receptors came from a man aged 18 to 29 in good health. The CDR3 runs from the conserved cysteine through the conserved F or W. The D gene is left open where the match is weak. Size tells how often a clone was seen (once, few, many) or the class of an expanded clone, and some rows leave it out.

d_call: -; j_call: TRBJ1-6; v_call: TRBV10-3; clone_size: -; cdr3_aa: CAISAGDAENSPLHF; cdr3_nt: TGTGCCATCAGTGCCGGGGATGCAGAAAATTCACCCCTCCACTTT
d_call: TRBD1; j_call: TRBJ1-2; v_call: TRBV5-1; clone_size: -; cdr3_aa: CASRDRGSYTF; cdr3_nt: TGCGCCAGTAGGGACAGGGGAAGCTACACCTTC
d_call: TRBD1; j_call: TRBJ1-5; v_call: TRBV7-8; clone_size: -; cdr3_aa: CASSLVQGAGNQPQHF; cdr3_nt: TGTGCCAGCAGCTTAGTACAGGGGGCGGGCAATCAGCCCCAGCATTTT
d_call: -; j_call: TRBJ1-4; v_call: TRBV5-1; clone_size: -; cdr3_aa: CASSLGQGNEKLFF; cdr3_nt: TGCGCCAGCAGCTTGGGGCAGGGTAATGAAAAACTGTTTTTT
d_call: -; j_call: TRBJ2-5; v_call: TRBV6-5; clone_size: -; cdr3_aa: CASSRLRGETQYF; cdr3_nt: TGTGCCAGCAGTCGTCTCCGGGGGGAGACCCAGTACTTC
d_call: TRBD2; j_call: TRBJ2-5; v_call: TRBV10-3; clone_size: -; cdr3_aa: CAISESPSGGETQYF; cdr3_nt: TGTGCCATCAGTGAGTCTCCTAGCGGGGGAGAGACCCAGTACTTC
d_call: TRBD1; j_call: TRBJ2-3; v_call: TRBV5-1; clone_size: -; cdr3_aa: CASSWPGQTFTDTQYF; cdr3_nt: TGCGCCAGCAGCTGGCCGGGACAGACTTTCACAGATACGCAGTATTTT
d_call: -; j_call: TRBJ2-3; v_call: TRBV5-4; clone_size: -; cdr3_aa: CASSRDSTDTQYF; cdr3_nt: TGTGCCAGCAGCCGGGACTCCACAGATACGCAGTATTTT
d_call: -; j_call: TRBJ2-3; v_call: TRBV6-1; clone_size: -; cdr3_aa: CASSEPGSRSLDTQYF; cdr3_nt: TGTGCCAGCAGTGAACCGGGATCGAGGAGTCTGGATACGCAGTATTTT
d_call: -; j_call: TRBJ1-2; v_call: TRBV30; clone_size: -; cdr3_aa: CAWSTPHYGYTF; cdr3_nt: TGTGCCTGGAGTACCCCGCACTATGGCTACACCTTC
d_call: TRBD2; j_call: TRBJ2-5; v_call: TRBV2; clone_size: -; cdr3_aa: CASRNSGGGRIQETQYF; cdr3_nt: TGTGCCAGCAGGAACTCCGGGGGGGGACGGATACAAGAGACCCAGTACTTC
d_call: TRBD2; j_call: TRBJ2-7; v_call: TRBV7-2; clone_size: -; cdr3_aa: CASSLGTAGAGEQYF; cdr3_nt: TGTGCCAGCAGCTTAGGAACAGCGGGAGCAGGCGAGCAGTACTTC
d_call: TRBD2; j_call: TRBJ2-7; v_call: TRBV30; clone_size: -; cdr3_aa: CAWSVQHLAGVGEQYF; cdr3_nt: TGTGCCTGGAGTGTACAGCACCTAGCGGGAGTAGGCGAGCAGTACTTC
d_call: TRBD2; j_call: TRBJ2-3; v_call: TRBV5-1; clone_size: -; cdr3_aa: CASSLGLAGGPDTQYF; cdr3_nt: TGCGCCAGCAGCTTGGGACTAGCGGGGGGCCCAGATACGCAGTATTTT
d_call: TRBD1; j_call: TRBJ1-2; v_call: TRBV6-5; clone_size: -; cdr3_aa: CASSRDSLSGYTF; cdr3_nt: TGTGCCAGCAGTCGGGACAGCCTCTCGGGCTACACCTTC
d_call: -; j_call: TRBJ1-6; v_call: TRBV6-6; clone_size: -; cdr3_aa: CASSAQVPGNSPLHF; cdr3_nt: TGTGCCAGCAGTGCACAGGTCCCCGGGAATTCACCCCTCCACTTT
d_call: -; j_call: TRBJ1-1; v_call: TRBV5-1; clone_size: once; cdr3_aa: CASSYRGLQGEAFF; cdr3_nt: TGCGCCAGCAGTTACCGGGGACTCCAGGGGGAAGCTTTCTTT
d_call: -; j_call: TRBJ1-4; v_call: TRBV5-1; clone_size: -; cdr3_aa: CASSLQGKNEKLFF; cdr3_nt: TGCGCCAGCAGCTTACAAGGAAAGAATGAAAAACTGTTTTTT
d_call: -; j_call: TRBJ1-1; v_call: TRBV7-9; clone_size: -; cdr3_aa: CASSLFGGDEAFF; cdr3_nt: TGTGCCAGCAGCCTCTTTGGGGGGGATGAAGCTTTCTTT
d_call: -; j_call: TRBJ2-1; v_call: TRBV29-1; clone_size: -; cdr3_aa: CSVDAGGSYNEQFF; cdr3_nt: TGCAGCGTTGACGCAGGGGGGTCCTACAATGAGCAGTTCTTC
d_call: -; j_call: TRBJ1-1; v_call: TRBV5-1; clone_size: -; cdr3_aa: CASSFGPHGGPNTEAFF; cdr3_nt: TGCGCCAGCAGCTTCGGTCCTCACGGGGGCCCGAACACTGAAGCTTTCTTT
d_call: -; j_call: TRBJ1-2; v_call: TRBV28; clone_size: once; cdr3_aa: CASSSPDRSGYTF; cdr3_nt: TGTGCCAGCAGCTCCCCCGACAGAAGTGGCTACACCTTC
d_call: -; j_call: TRBJ1-6; v_call: TRBV9; clone_size: -; cdr3_aa: CASSVDTLRAPLHF; cdr3_nt: TGTGCCAGCAGCGTCGACACGTTGCGGGCACCCCTCCACTTT
d_call: -; j_call: TRBJ1-1; v_call: TRBV30; clone_size: -; cdr3_aa: CAWSLGTGEAFF; cdr3_nt: TGTGCCTGGAGTCTTGGGACTGGTGAAGCTTTCTTT
d_call: -; j_call: TRBJ2-7; v_call: TRBV6-1; clone_size: -; cdr3_aa: CASREQDLWEQYF; cdr3_nt: TGTGCCAGCAGGGAACAGGACCTCTGGGAGCAGTACTTC
d_call: TRBD1; j_call: TRBJ1-5; v_call: TRBV30; clone_size: -; cdr3_aa: CAWSSRQGLIQPQHF; cdr3_nt: TGTGCCTGGAGTTCCCGACAGGGGTTGATTCAGCCCCAGCATTTT
d_call: -; j_call: TRBJ1-6; v_call: TRBV5-1; clone_size: -; cdr3_aa: CASSFSSPKSLPGYNSPLHF; cdr3_nt: TGCGCCAGCAGCTTTTCTTCACCGAAGTCCCTGCCAGGTTATAATTCACCCCTCCACTTT
d_call: -; j_call: TRBJ2-2; v_call: TRBV5-1; clone_size: -; cdr3_aa: CASSSREEGELFF; cdr3_nt: TGCGCCAGCAGCTCGAGGGAAGAGGGGGAGCTGTTTTTT
d_call: -; j_call: TRBJ1-2; v_call: TRBV5-8; clone_size: -; cdr3_aa: CASSWPGFSGNYGYTF; cdr3_nt: TGTGCCAGCAGCTGGCCGGGATTCTCTGGCAACTATGGCTACACCTTC
d_call: TRBD1; j_call: TRBJ1-6; v_call: TRBV6-1; clone_size: -; cdr3_aa: CASRPDRGSKSPLHF; cdr3_nt: TGTGCCAGCAGACCCGACAGGGGATCGAAATCACCCCTCCACTTT
d_call: TRBD2; j_call: TRBJ2-7; v_call: TRBV9; clone_size: -; cdr3_aa: CASSAGGKPPNEQYF; cdr3_nt: TGTGCCAGCAGCGCCGGGGGGAAGCCGCCGAACGAGCAGTACTTC
d_call: TRBD1; j_call: TRBJ1-2; v_call: TRBV5-1; clone_size: -; cdr3_aa: CASSPIQGANGYTF; cdr3_nt: TGCGCCAGCAGCCCAATACAGGGGGCGAATGGCTACACCTTC
d_call: TRBD1; j_call: TRBJ1-2; v_call: TRBV4-3; clone_size: -; cdr3_aa: CASSQEVSGTVYGYTF; cdr3_nt: TGCGCCAGCAGCCAAGAGGTATCCGGGACAGTCTATGGCTACACCTTC
d_call: -; j_call: TRBJ2-5; v_call: TRBV5-6; clone_size: -; cdr3_aa: CASSLLASARETQYF; cdr3_nt: TGTGCCAGCAGCTTGTTAGCTTCAGCCCGGGAGACCCAGTACTTC
d_call: -; j_call: TRBJ1-6; v_call: TRBV10-2; clone_size: -; cdr3_aa: CASSEGSSYNSPLHF; cdr3_nt: TGCGCCAGCAGTGAGGGGAGCTCCTATAATTCACCCCTCCACTTT
d_call: -; j_call: TRBJ1-5; v_call: TRBV7-8; clone_size: -; cdr3_aa: CASSSALQPQHF; cdr3_nt: TGTGCCAGCAGCTCCGCCCTGCAACCCCAGCATTTT
d_call: TRBD2; j_call: TRBJ2-2; v_call: TRBV7-2; clone_size: once; cdr3_aa: CASSLLAGRYNTGELFF; cdr3_nt: TGTGCCAGCAGCTTACTAGCGGGAAGATACAACACCGGGGAGCTGTTTTTT
d_call: TRBD1; j_call: TRBJ1-2; v_call: TRBV30; clone_size: few; cdr3_aa: CAWSLTGASHYGYTF; cdr3_nt: TGTGCCTGGAGTCTCACAGGGGCGTCCCATTATGGCTACACCTTC
d_call: TRBD2; j_call: TRBJ2-1; v_call: TRBV10-3; clone_size: once; cdr3_aa: CAISEGTSGSYEQFF; cdr3_nt: TGTGCCATCAGTGAGGGGACTAGCGGGAGCTATGAGCAGTTCTTC
d_call: -; j_call: TRBJ2-1; v_call: TRBV7-3; clone_size: -; cdr3_aa: CASSSLGSGEQFF; cdr3_nt: TGTGCCAGCAGCTCCCTCGGCAGCGGTGAGCAGTTCTTC
d_call: TRBD1; j_call: TRBJ1-5; v_call: TRBV10-3; clone_size: -; cdr3_aa: CAISGQGVQQPQHF; cdr3_nt: TGTGCCATCAGTGGACAGGGGGTCCAACAGCCCCAGCATTTT
d_call: -; j_call: TRBJ1-6; v_call: TRBV7-2; clone_size: -; cdr3_aa: CASSQTDYNSPLHF; cdr3_nt: TGTGCCAGCAGCCAGACAGATTATAATTCACCCCTCCACTTT
d_call: -; j_call: TRBJ1-2; v_call: TRBV6-5; clone_size: -; cdr3_aa: CASSPGEVGYTF; cdr3_nt: TGTGCCAGCAGCCCCGGGGAGGTTGGCTACACCTTC
d_call: -; j_call: TRBJ1-4; v_call: TRBV18; clone_size: -; cdr3_aa: CASSLQATFNEKLFF; cdr3_nt: TGTGCCAGCTCACTGCAGGCGACTTTCAATGAAAAACTGTTTTTT
d_call: TRBD1; j_call: TRBJ2-7; v_call: TRBV5-6; clone_size: -; cdr3_aa: CASSSLPGQATYEQYF; cdr3_nt: TGTGCCAGCAGCTCACTTCCGGGACAGGCAACCTACGAGCAGTACTTC